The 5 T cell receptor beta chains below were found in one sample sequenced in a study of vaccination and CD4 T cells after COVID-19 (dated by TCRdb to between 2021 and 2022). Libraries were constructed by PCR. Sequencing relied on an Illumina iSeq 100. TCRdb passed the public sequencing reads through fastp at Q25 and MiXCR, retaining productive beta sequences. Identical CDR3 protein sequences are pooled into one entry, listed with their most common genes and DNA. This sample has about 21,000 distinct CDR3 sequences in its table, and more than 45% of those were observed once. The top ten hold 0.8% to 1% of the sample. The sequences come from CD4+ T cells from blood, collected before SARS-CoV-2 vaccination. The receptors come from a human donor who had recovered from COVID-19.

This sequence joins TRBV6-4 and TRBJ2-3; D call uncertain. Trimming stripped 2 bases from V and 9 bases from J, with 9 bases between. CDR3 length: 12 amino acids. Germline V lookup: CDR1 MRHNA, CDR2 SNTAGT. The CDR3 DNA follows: TGTGCCAGCAGTGACGGGGAAACAACGCAGTATTTT. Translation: CASSDGETTQYF.

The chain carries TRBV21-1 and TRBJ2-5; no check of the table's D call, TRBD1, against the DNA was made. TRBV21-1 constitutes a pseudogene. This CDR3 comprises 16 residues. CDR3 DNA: TGTGCCAGCAGCAAAGAAAGGAGGGGGCATCAAGAGACCCAGTACTTC. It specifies CASSKERRGHQETQYF.

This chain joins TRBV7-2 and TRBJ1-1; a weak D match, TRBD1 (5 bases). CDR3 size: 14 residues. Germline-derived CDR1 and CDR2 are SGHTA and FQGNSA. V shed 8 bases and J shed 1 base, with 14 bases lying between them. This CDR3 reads CASAQGPSNTEAFF. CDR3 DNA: TGTGCCAGCGCTCAGGGACCGTCGAACACTGAAGCTTTCTTT.

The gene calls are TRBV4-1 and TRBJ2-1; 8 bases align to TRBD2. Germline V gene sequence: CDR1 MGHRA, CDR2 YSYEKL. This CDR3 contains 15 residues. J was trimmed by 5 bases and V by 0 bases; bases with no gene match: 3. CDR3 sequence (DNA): TGCGCCAGCAGCCAAGATGGGACTAGAGACAATGAGCAGTTCTTC. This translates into CASSQDGTRDNEQFF.

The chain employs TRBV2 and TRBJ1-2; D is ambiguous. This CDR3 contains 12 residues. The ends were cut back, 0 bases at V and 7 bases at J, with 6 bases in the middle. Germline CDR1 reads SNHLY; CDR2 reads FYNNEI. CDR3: CASSEAPPGYTF. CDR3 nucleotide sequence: TGTGCCAGCAGTGAAGCCCCCCCTGGCTACACCTTC. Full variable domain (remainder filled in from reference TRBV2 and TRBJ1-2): EPEVTQTPSHQVTQMGQEVILRCVPISNHLYFYWYRQILGQKVEFLVSFYNNEISEKSEIFDDQFSVERPDGSNFTLKIRSTKLEDSAMYFCASSEAPPGYTFGSGTRLTVV.